This T cell receptor (beta chain) came from a study of T cells in localized non-small cell lung cancer. Study results and caveats: Those with higher blood T cell density had longer overall survival.

Unmatched junction bases numbered 8, after V lost 4 bases and J lost 2 bases. This CDR3 is 15 amino acids long. The germline CDR1 and CDR2 sequences are SGDLS and YYNGEE. A note on this clone: What it binds is unknown.

Measured with immunoSEQ multiplex PCR; TCRdb has only the in-frame clones, and not every one. The sample records around 41,000 clones, approximately 86% being singletons. The source is a woman aged 18 to 49 with stage III lung adenocarcinoma. Material: peripheral blood, obtained before any cancer treatment. The chain employs TRBV9 and TRBJ2-5; 7 bases are a match to TRBD2. CDR3 residues: CASSPASGTQETQYF. As DNA, the CDR3 is TGTGCCAGCAGCCCGGCTAGCGGAACTCAAGAGACCCAGTACTTC.